This entry lists 32 T cell receptor beta chains sequenced from one sample in a study of post-analysis software for immune sequencing data. No antigen is known for these receptors. Overall study results and limits: TRBV segments more frequent in patients than in controls numbered five and included TRBV5-6, TRBV5-1 and TRBV20-1.

Unique molecular identifiers were built into the TCR beta cDNA libraries. TCRdb reprocessed the PCR reads via MiXCR and lists one record per CDR3 protein. The data contain roughly 570,000 distinct CDR3 sequences, 34% of them seen just once; the ten biggest clones take up 6%. Sequencing used blood. The receptors stem from a girl aged 2 to 17 with multiple sclerosis.

The chain employs TRBV7-6 and TRBJ1-1; D is ambiguous. V lost 1 base to trimming and J lost 0 bases, with 9 bases between them. The germline V gene has CDR1 SGHVS and CDR2 FNYEAQ. CDR3 length equals 15 residues. CDR3 in amino acids: CASSLDGEVNTEAFF. CDR3 nucleotide sequence: TGTGCCAGCAGCTTAGATGGGGAGGTGAACACTGAAGCTTTCTTT. Combining the CDR3 with reference TRBV7-6 and TRBJ1-1 gives the whole variable domain GAGVSQSPRYKVTKRGQDVALRCDPISGHVSLYWYRQALGQGPEFLTYFNYEAQQDKSGLPNDRFSAERPEGSISTLTIQRTEQRDSAMYRCASSLDGEVNTEAFFGQGTRLTVV.

This clonotype turned up a few times. This chain uses TRBV6-5 with TRBJ1-2; possible D gene TRBD1, 6 bases. The ends were cut back, 10 bases at V and 6 bases at J, with 15 bases in the middle. The CDR3 loop spans 12 amino acids. The germline V gene has CDR1 MNHEY and CDR2 SVGAGI. CDR3 amino acids: CATQRGDNGYTF. The DNA of the CDR3 is TGTGCCACCCAGAGGGGGGATAATGGCTACACCTTC.

The genes are TRBV9 and TRBJ2-1, with 8 bases matching TRBD2. The CDR3 spans 16 residues. V gave up 0 bases and J gave up 4 bases; unmatched junction bases: 6. Germline V gene sequence: CDR1 SGDLS, CDR2 YYNGEE. CDR3 loop: CASSVGRGGGYNEQFF. The DNA for the CDR3 is TGTGCCAGCAGCGTAGGGCGCGGCGGGGGGTACAATGAGCAGTTCTTC.

As concerns this clonotype: This may be a read error: a much more frequent sequence differs by one nucleotide. The J gene is TRBJ2-7, the V gene TRBV20-1; D could derive from TRBD1 or TRBD2 (5 bases each). The last part of the DNA fits TRBJ2-5 better; the J call may be wrong. The CDR3 loop spans 12 amino acids. Germline CDR1 DFQATT, CDR2 SNEGSKA (reference sequence). The CDR3 DNA reads TGCAGTGCTAGCCAGGGACGAGAGACCCAGTACTTC. Translation gives CSASQGRETQYF.

This clonotype was counted a single time. The missing conserved phenylalanine or tryptophan at the end of this CDR3 makes a read error likely. J is TRBJ2-4 and V is TRBV6-5; the D gene is possibly TRBD1 (7 bases). The J call is in doubt because the DNA end fits TRBJ2-7 better. The CDR3 consists of 16 residues. In germline, CDR1 is MNHEY, CDR2 SVGAGI. CDR3 DNA sequence: TGTGCCAGCAGTCAAAGGACAGGAGGGGTTCCCTACGAGCAGTACTGC. It specifies CASSQRTGGVPYEQYC.

The chain has TRBV5-1 and TRBJ2-1; 11 bases fit TRBD2. Germline CDR1 and CDR2: SGHRS and YFSETQ. The CDR3 spans 19 residues. V lost 0 bases, J lost 7 bases, and 15 bases stayed unmatched. CDR3 residues: CASSLGVAGGVTALNEQFF. For the CDR3, the DNA is TGCGCCAGCAGCTTGGGAGTAGCGGGGGGGGTTACCGCCCTTAATGAGCAGTTCTTC.

The CDR3 sequence: CASSLEHPDTQYF. CDR3 DNA sequence: TGTGCCAGCAGCTTAGAGCATCCAGATACGCAGTATTTT. V and J are TRBV9 and TRBJ2-3; D gene unclear. Trimming pared 4 bases from V and 4 bases from J, leaving 10 bases between. Germline V gene sequence: CDR1 SGDLS, CDR2 YYNGEE. CDR3 size: 13 residues. Using reference TRBV9 and TRBJ2-3 for the parts outside the CDR3, the full variable domain is DSGVTQTPKHLITATGQRVTLRCSPRSGDLSVYWYQQSLDQGLQFLIQYYNGEERAKGNILERFSAQQFPDLHSELNLSSLELGDSALYFCASSLEHPDTQYFGPGTRLTVL.

In its sample, this clonotype was seen a few times. The chain carries TRBV6-2 or TRBV6-3 and TRBJ1-6; the D is unclear. The CDR3 runs to 15 residues. The V end was cut by 2 bases, the J end by 5 bases, with 10 bases between. Germline loops: CDR1 MNHEY, CDR2 SVGEGT. The CDR3 sequence: CASSYEGTNNSPLHF. In nucleotides, the CDR3 is TGTGCCAGCAGTTACGAGGGTACTAATAATTCACCCCTCCACTTT.

The chain is built from TRBV2 and TRBJ1-2; 8 nucleotides agree with TRBD1. The trim removed 1 base at V and 7 bases at J, leaving 11 bases unmatched. The CDR3 consists of 16 residues. CDR1 is SNHLY, CDR2 FYNNEI, per germline. The CDR3 region is CASSEGRIQGAIGYTF. The CDR3 coding sequence is TGTGCCAGCAGTGAAGGACGGATCCAGGGGGCGATTGGCTACACCTTC.

The V gene is TRBV29-1, the J gene TRBJ2-7, with 8 nucleotides matching TRBD1. Germline CDR1 is SQVTM and CDR2 is ANQGSEA. With V trimmed by 3 bases and J by 2 bases, 12 bases remained unmatched. The CDR3 is made up of 16 amino acids. The chain's CDR3 is CSVDGFRDRFTYEQYF. The CDR3 DNA is TGCAGCGTTGACGGGTTCCGGGACAGGTTTACCTACGAGCAGTACTTC.

Remarks on this clonotype: A read error may be the cause here, since a much bigger clone is one base away. The chain couples TRBV20-1 to TRBJ2-3, with 9 bases lining up with TRBD2. CDR1 and CDR2 from the germline V gene are DFQATT and SNEGSKA (reference sequence). The CDR3 is 16 amino acids. V was pared by 5 bases and J by 6 bases, with 15 bases of the junction left unmatched. The CDR3 loop reads CSAFSRRAGGLDTQYF. CDR3 coding DNA: TGCAGTGCTTTTAGTCGGCGAGCGGGGGGACTCGATACGCAGTATTTT.

V is TRBV7-8 and J is TRBJ2-2; perhaps D is TRBD1 or TRBD2 (5 bases each). With 0 bases removed from V and 9 bases from J, the gap between germline ends came to 8 bases. The CDR3 spans 13 residues. In germline, CDR1 is SGHVS, CDR2 FQNEAQ. The CDR3 loop is CASSLAGTRELFF. CDR3 nucleotide sequence: TGTGCCAGCAGCTTAGCAGGGACGAGGGAGCTGTTTTTT. Filled out from reference TRBV7-8 and TRBJ2-2, the complete variable domain reads GAGVSQSPRYKVAKRGQDVALRCDPISGHVSLFWYQQALGQGPEFLTYFQNEAQLDKSGLPSDRFFAERPEGSVSTLKIQRTQQEDSAVYLCASSLAGTRELFFGEGSRLTVL.

This chain links TRBV12-3 or TRBV12-4 with TRBJ2-6; 8 nucleotides line up with TRBD2. The CDR3 length is 17 residues. Trimming removed 6 bases from V and 2 bases from J; junction bases left unmatched: 9. Here the CDR3 DNA reads TGTGCCAGCAGCCCCCCGTACGGGGGGGCTGGGGCCAACGTCCTGACTTTC. Its protein is CASSPPYGGAGANVLTF.

This clonotype occurred a few times. The chain combines TRBV6-5 with TRBJ2-5; 7 bases map to TRBD2. Germline CDR1 is MNHEY and CDR2 is SVGAGI. CDR3 size: 12 residues. With V trimmed by 6 bases and J by 13 bases, 11 bases remained unmatched. Here the CDR3 DNA reads TGTGCCAGCAGCCCCCGTGGGGGGGTTGCGTACTTC. This gives the protein CASSPRGGVAYF.

This clonotype was seen many times. V is TRBV6-6 and J is TRBJ1-1, with 8 bases lining up with TRBD1. This CDR3 has 14 amino acids. V gave up 8 bases and J gave up 11 bases; unmatched junction bases: 16. In germline, CDR1 is MNHNY, CDR2 SVGAGI (reference sequence). The CDR3 loop is CASSSSGTGVKAFF. In nucleotides, the CDR3 is TGTGCCAGCTCATCGTCCGGGACAGGAGTAAAGGCTTTCTTT.

The genes are TRBV18 and TRBJ2-1; D assignment may be TRBD1 or TRBD2 (5 bases each). Germline V gene data show CDR1 as KGHSH and CDR2 as LQKENI. The CDR3 is made up of 15 amino acids. Trimming cost V 3 bases and J 3 bases, with 12 bases left between them. CDR3 nucleotide sequence: TGTGCCAGCTCACCTTCGGGACCCAACTACAATGAGCAGTTCTTC. Protein: CASSPSGPNYNEQFF.

The rearrangement uses TRBV11-3 and TRBJ2-5; TRBD1 aligns across 10 bases. The CDR3 totals 15 residues. From germline, CDR1 is SGHNT and CDR2 YENEEA. V dropped 5 bases and J dropped 4; count of bases not matched to a gene: 7. DNA for the CDR3: TGTGCCAGCAGCGACCAAGGACAGGGGGGAGAGACCCAGTACTTC. As protein: CASSDQGQGGETQYF. The full variable domain, rest sourced from reference TRBV11-3 and TRBJ2-5, is EAGVVQSPRYKIIEKKQPVAFWCNPISGHNTLYWYLQNLGQGPELLIRYENEEAVDDSQLPKDRFSAERLKGVDSTLKIQPAELGDSAVYLCASSDQGQGGETQYFGPGTRLLVL.

This sequence joins TRBV7-9 and TRBJ2-3, with 7 bases matching TRBD1. This CDR3 is 15 amino acids long. Germline V CDR1 and CDR2: SEHNR, FQNEAQ (reference sequence). V was clipped by 1 base and J by 3 bases; unmatched bases: 4. This chain's CDR3 is CASSLEGALTDTQYF. The CDR3 region has the DNA TGTGCCAGCAGCTTAGAGGGGGCCCTTACAGATACGCAGTATTTT.

The chain is built from TRBV6-1 and TRBJ2-1, with 7 bases matching TRBD2. V lost 11 bases, J lost 9 bases, and 10 bases stayed unmatched. The CDR3 loop spans 12 amino acids. Germline V CDR1 and CDR2: MNHNS, SASEGT. The CDR3 spells CAARTSAGEQFF. The CDR3 DNA reads TGTGCCGCCCGGACTAGTGCGGGTGAGCAGTTCTTC.

This clonotype was counted only a few times. V and J are TRBV7-9 and TRBJ1-2; 8 bases map to TRBD1. The germline CDR1 and CDR2 sequences are SEHNR and FQNEAQ (reference sequence). V was pared by 3 bases and J by 7 bases, with 16 bases of the junction left unmatched. This CDR3 region has 17 residues. The CDR3 is CASSFPPGRDRLGGYTF. Here the CDR3 DNA reads TGTGCCAGCAGCTTTCCTCCGGGCAGGGACAGGCTCGGTGGCTACACCTTC.

This clonotype was counted once. The rearrangement joins TRBV28 to TRBJ2-7, with 12 bases matching TRBD1. Per germline, CDR1 MDHEN and CDR2 SYDVKM. Trimming cost V 6 bases and J 3 bases; bases outside gene matches: 6. The CDR3 is 15 amino acids. The CDR3 region has the DNA TGTGCCAGCAGGACGGGACAGGGGGCTTTCTACGAGCAGTACTTC. Translated, it gives CASRTGQGAFYEQYF. Complete variable domain (other parts from reference TRBV28 and TRBJ2-7): DVKVTQSSRYLVKRTGEKVFLECVQDMDHENMFWYRQDPGLGLRLIYFSYDVKMKEKGDIPEGYSVSREKKERFSLILESASTNQTSMYLCASRTGQGAFYEQYFGPGTRLTVT.

In its sample, this clonotype was seen a few times. The chain couples TRBV20-1 to TRBJ1-2; 7 bases fit TRBD1. The CDR3 has 14 amino acids. From germline, CDR1 is DFQATT and CDR2 SNEGSKA (reference sequence). J was trimmed by 4 bases and V by 5 bases; bases with no gene match: 10. CDR3 bases: TGCAGTGCTGCGACAGGGTTTTTTTCCTATGGCTACACCTTC. This encodes CSAATGFFSYGYTF.

To note about this clonotype: An end of the junction does not agree with germline; a read error may underlie this. This chain joins TRBV7-9 and TRBJ2-1, with D possibly being TRBD1 (6 bases). Per germline, CDR1 SEHNR and CDR2 FQNEAQ (reference sequence). There are 15 residues in the CDR3. Written as DNA, the CDR3 is TGTGCCAGCAGCTTAGATGCAGGGGCACTCAATGGGCAGTTCTTC. This sequence encodes CASSLDAGALNGQFF.

This clonotype has just a few counts. The chain recombines TRBV6-5 with TRBJ1-6; D unresolved. Trimming took off 2 bases at V and 7 bases at J, with 9 bases between the two ends. CDR3 length: 14 residues. Germline CDR1 reads MNHEY; CDR2 reads SVGAGI. The CDR3 DNA sequence: TGTGCCAGCAGTTACGTTCAGAAAAATTCACCCCTCCACTTT. Translating gives CASSYVQKNSPLHF.

This clonotype was counted between two and nine times. V and J are TRBV7-6 and TRBJ2-3; D possibly corresponds to TRBD2 (7 bases). Trimming shortened V by 5 bases and J by 5 bases, and 17 bases separated the two germline ends. CDR1 and CDR2 from the germline V gene are SGHVS and FNYEAQ. The CDR3 sequence is 15 residues long. The chain's CDR3 is CASSPFGGGGDTQYF. The CDR3 DNA sequence: TGTGCCAGCAGCCCCTTCGGGGGAGGGGGAGATACGCAGTATTTT.

The gene calls are TRBV6-6 and TRBJ2-5; D is unclear. V lost 1 base, J lost 2 bases, and 11 bases lay in between. The CDR3 runs to 15 residues. The germline V gene encodes CDR1 MNHNY and CDR2 SVGAGI (reference sequence). The CDR3: CASSYFPSSQETQYF. DNA for the CDR3: TGTGCCAGCAGTTACTTCCCCTCCTCACAAGAGACCCAGTACTTC.

The chain combines TRBV27 with TRBJ1-1; no definite D call. CDR3 length: 16 residues. Germline values: CDR1 MNHEY, CDR2 SMNVEV (reference sequence). Between the trimmed V and J ends, which lost 4 bases and 0 bases, there was a span of 15 bases. The CDR3 region is CASSYFIRSLNTEAFF. The CDR3 region has the DNA TGTGCCAGCAGTTACTTTATCCGGTCCTTGAACACTGAAGCTTTCTTT.

This chain links TRBV11-2 with TRBJ2-4; 15 bases align to TRBD2. The ends lost 5 bases at V and 6 bases at J; junction bases unmatched: 8. The CDR3 extends over 17 amino acids. Germline CDR1 and CDR2: SGHAT and FQNNGV. This chain's CDR3 is CASSRGLAGGQGNIQYF. The CDR3 DNA reads as TGTGCCAGCAGCCGGGGACTAGCGGGGGGTCAGGGAAACATTCAGTACTTC.

This clonotype was seen more than once but under ten times. The J gene is TRBJ2-1, the V gene TRBV6-5; D remains ambiguous. V was cut by 0 bases and J by 2 bases, with 11 bases left in between. This CDR3 has 16 amino acids. CDR1 MNHEY and CDR2 SVGAGI come from the germline V gene. CDR3 coding DNA: TGTGCCAGCAGTTACTCGGTATCTCAACCCTACAATGAGCAGTTCTTC. The encoded protein is CASSYSVSQPYNEQFF.

In this sample, this clonotype turned up a few times. This chain connects TRBV7-6 to TRBJ2-3, with 7 bases matching TRBD1. CDR3 length equals 14 residues. J lost 4 bases, V lost 7 bases, and 8 bases had no gene match. Germline CDR1 SGHVS, CDR2 FNYEAQ. The CDR3 region is CASTRDRPPDTQYF. In nucleotides, the CDR3 is TGTGCCAGCACCAGGGACAGACCCCCAGATACGCAGTATTTT.

Concerning this clonotype itself: A junction boundary mismatches the germline segment, possibly from a read error. The chain recombines TRBV29-1 with TRBJ2-1, with TRBD1 matching over 11 bases. The CDR3 covers 14 residues. CDR1 and CDR2 (germline): SQVTM, ANQGSEA. CDR3 sequence reads: CSGELRTGGNERFF. CDR3 DNA sequence: TGCAGCGGAGAGCTCCGGACAGGGGGCAATGAGCGGTTCTTC.

This clonotype was recorded a few times. The CDR3 DNA sequence: TGTGCCACCAGCAGGGGGACTAGACAAGGCACAGATACGCAGTATTTT. Translation: CATSRGTRQGTDTQYF. The V and J genes are TRBV15 and TRBJ2-3; TRBD2 agrees at 8 bases. V was pared by 3 bases and J by 1 base, with 6 bases of the junction left unmatched. The CDR3 totals 16 residues. Per germline, CDR1 LNHNV and CDR2 YYDKDF (reference sequence).